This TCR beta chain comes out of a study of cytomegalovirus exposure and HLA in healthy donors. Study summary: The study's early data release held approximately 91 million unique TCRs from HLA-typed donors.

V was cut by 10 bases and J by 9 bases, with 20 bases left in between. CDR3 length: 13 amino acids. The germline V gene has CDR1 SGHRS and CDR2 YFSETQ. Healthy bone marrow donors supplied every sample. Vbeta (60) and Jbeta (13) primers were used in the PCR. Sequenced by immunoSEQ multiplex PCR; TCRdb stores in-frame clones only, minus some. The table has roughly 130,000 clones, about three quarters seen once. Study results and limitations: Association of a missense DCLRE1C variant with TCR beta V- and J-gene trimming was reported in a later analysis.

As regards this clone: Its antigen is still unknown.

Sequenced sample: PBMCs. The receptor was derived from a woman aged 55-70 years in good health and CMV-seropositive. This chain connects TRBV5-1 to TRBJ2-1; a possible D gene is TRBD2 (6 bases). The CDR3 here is CAGRELEWSEQFF. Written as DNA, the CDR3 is TGCGCCGGGCGGGAACTAGAATGGTCTGAGCAGTTCTTC.